This T cell receptor (beta chain) is drawn from a study of T cell responses to AZD1222 COVID-19 vaccine. Findings and caveats of the study: Among AZD1222 vaccinees, only five or six were seropositive at baseline. Clonal diversity was possibly underestimated; the donors were predominantly white British and more often female.

Only in-frame clones appear in the TCRdb table, and some are missing; sequencing was by immunoSEQ multiplex PCR. The table has some 80,000 clones, around 85% seen once. The germline V gene encodes CDR1 SQVTM and CDR2 ANQGSEA. V lost 6 bases and J lost 5; bases outside the gene matches: 14. This CDR3 comprises 17 residues. Worth noting for this clone: What it binds is not known.

This clonotype originated in an adult in good health. The chain employs TRBV29-1 and TRBJ2-5; 14 bases line up with TRBD2. This specimen was peripheral blood, taken on day 0 of AZD1222 vaccination. The CDR3 loop is CSVRSGTSGGRAETQYF. The CDR3 bases are TGCAGCGTCAGATCCGGGACTAGCGGGGGCCGGGCGGAGACCCAGTACTTC.